This record concerns one T cell receptor beta chain sequence. The data were taken from a study of cytomegalovirus exposure and HLA in healthy donors. It was with 60 Vbeta and 13 Jbeta primers that the PCR ran. The method was immunoSEQ multiplex PCR; TCRdb's version includes in-frame clones alone and lacks a portion of them. The sample lists 120,000 or so clones, around 70% occurring once. This clonotype was sampled from a man aged 40-50 years in good health and CMV-seropositive. The specimen was PBMCs.

The CDR3 reads CASSFPGQGAEAFF. In DNA, the CDR3 is TGTGCCAGCAGCTTTCCGGGACAGGGCGCTGAAGCTTTCTTT. The chain combines TRBV11-3 with TRBJ1-1; TRBD1 matches 9 bases. The CDR3 is 14 amino acids. The V gene end was trimmed by 3 bases and the J gene end by 6 bases; junction bases not matched to a gene: 5. Germline lookup yields CDR1 SGHNT and CDR2 YENEEA.